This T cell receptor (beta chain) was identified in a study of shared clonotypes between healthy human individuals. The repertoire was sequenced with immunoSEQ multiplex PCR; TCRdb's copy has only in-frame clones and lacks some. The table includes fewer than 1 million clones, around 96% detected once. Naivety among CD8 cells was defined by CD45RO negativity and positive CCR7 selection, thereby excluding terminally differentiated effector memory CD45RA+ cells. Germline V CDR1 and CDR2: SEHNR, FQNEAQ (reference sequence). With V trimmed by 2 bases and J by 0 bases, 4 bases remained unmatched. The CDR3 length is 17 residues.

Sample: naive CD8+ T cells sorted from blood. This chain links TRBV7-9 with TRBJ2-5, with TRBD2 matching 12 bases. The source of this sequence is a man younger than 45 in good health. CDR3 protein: CASSLPGTSGYQETQYF. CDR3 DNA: TGTGCCAGCAGCTTACCTGGGACTAGCGGGTACCAAGAGACCCAGTACTTC.